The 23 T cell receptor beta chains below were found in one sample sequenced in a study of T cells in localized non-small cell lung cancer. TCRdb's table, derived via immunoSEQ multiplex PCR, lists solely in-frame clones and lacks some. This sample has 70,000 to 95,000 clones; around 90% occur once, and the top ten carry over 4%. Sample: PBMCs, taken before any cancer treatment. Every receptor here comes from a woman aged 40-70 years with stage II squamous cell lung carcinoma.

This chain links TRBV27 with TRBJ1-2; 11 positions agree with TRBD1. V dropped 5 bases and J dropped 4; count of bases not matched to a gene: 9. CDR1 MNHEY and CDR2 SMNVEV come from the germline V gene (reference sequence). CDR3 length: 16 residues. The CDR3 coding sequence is TGTGCCAGCAGTGCAGTTAGGACAGGGGGCGGCTATGGCTACACCTTC. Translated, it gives CASSAVRTGGGYGYTF.

DNA for the CDR3: TGTGCCAGCAGCAACGGGGCAGGGGTCTCCTACGAGCAGTACTTC. It is translated as CASSNGAGVSYEQYF. The rearrangement links TRBV21-1 to TRBJ2-7; TRBD1, the D gene given by the table, was not confirmed from the DNA. TRBV21-1 is marked as a pseudogene. CDR3 length equals 15 residues.

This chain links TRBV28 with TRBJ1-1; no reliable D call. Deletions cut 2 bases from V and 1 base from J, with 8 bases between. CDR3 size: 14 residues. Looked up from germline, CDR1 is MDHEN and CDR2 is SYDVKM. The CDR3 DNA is TGTGCCAGCAGTTTAAGCACAAAGAACACTGAAGCTTTCTTT. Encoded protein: CASSLSTKNTEAFF.

The CDR3 region has the DNA TGTGCCAGCAGTCTCCTGGATCCGAATCAGCCCCAGCATTTT. Translating it yields CASSLLDPNQPQHF. The rearrangement links TRBV6-6 to TRBJ1-5; no firm D call. CDR3 length: 14 residues. The V gene lost 5 bases and the J gene lost 4 bases, with 12 bases spanning the gap. Germline V gene lookup returns CDR1 MNHNY and CDR2 SVGAGI (reference sequence).

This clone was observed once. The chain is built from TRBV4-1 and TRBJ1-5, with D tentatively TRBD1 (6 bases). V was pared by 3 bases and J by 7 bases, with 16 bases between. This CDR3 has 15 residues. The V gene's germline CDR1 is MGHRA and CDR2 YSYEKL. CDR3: CASSHREGVAQPQHF. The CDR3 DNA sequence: TGCGCCAGCAGCCATAGAGAGGGGGTAGCCCAGCCCCAGCATTTT.

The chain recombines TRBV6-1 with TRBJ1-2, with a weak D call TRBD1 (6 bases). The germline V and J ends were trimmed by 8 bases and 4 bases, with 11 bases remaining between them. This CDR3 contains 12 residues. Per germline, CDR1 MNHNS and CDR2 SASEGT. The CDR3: CASFLQGYGYTF. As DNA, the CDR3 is TGTGCCAGCTTTTTACAGGGCTATGGCTACACCTTC.

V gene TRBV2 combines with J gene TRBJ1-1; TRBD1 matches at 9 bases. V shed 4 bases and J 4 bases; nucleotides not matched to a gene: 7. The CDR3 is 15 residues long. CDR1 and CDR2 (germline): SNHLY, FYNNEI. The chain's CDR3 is CASSVRGQGITEAFF. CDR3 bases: TGTGCCAGCAGTGTAAGGGGACAGGGTATCACTGAAGCTTTCTTT.

The DNA of the CDR3 is TGCAGCGTCCATGAGGGGACAGCCAAGTATACCTTC. Encoded protein: CSVHEGTAKYTF. The J gene is TRBJ1-2, the V gene TRBV29-1, with 7 bases that match TRBD1. Germline values: CDR1 SQVTM, CDR2 ANQGSEA. V was clipped by 6 bases and J by 14 bases; unmatched bases: 15. The CDR3 is 12 amino acids.

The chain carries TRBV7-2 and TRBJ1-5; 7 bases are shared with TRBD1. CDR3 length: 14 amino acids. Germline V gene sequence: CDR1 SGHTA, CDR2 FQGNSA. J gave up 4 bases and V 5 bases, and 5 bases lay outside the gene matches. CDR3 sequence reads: CASSRDRPNQPQHF. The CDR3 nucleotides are TGTGCCAGCAGCAGGGACAGACCGAATCAGCCCCAGCATTTT.

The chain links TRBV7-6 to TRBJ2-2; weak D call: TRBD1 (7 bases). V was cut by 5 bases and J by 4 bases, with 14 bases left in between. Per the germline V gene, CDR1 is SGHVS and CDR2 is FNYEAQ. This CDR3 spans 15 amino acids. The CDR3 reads CASSQEGAGTGELFF. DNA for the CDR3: TGTGCCAGCAGCCAGGAGGGGGCCGGCACCGGGGAGCTGTTTTTT.

The CDR3 bases are TGCGCCAGCAGCTTGGATCCTACAGATACGCAGTATTTT. This sequence encodes CASSLDPTDTQYF. V gene TRBV5-1 combines with J gene TRBJ2-3; D remains ambiguous. V gave up 0 bases and J gave up 3 bases, with 5 bases separating them. Per the germline V gene, CDR1 is SGHRS and CDR2 is YFSETQ. This CDR3 has 13 amino acids.

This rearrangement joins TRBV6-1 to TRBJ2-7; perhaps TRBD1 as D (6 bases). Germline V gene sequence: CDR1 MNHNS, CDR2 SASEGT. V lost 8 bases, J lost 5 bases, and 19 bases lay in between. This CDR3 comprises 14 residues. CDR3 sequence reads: CASRRPGTTDEQYF. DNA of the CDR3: TGTGCCAGCCGCCGGCCCGGGACAACGGACGAGCAGTACTTC.

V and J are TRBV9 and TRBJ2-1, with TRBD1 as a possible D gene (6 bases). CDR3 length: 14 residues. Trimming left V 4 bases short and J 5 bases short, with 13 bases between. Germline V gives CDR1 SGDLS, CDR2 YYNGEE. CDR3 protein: CASSLDSPNNEQFF. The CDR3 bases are TGTGCCAGCAGCTTGGACAGCCCGAACAATGAGCAGTTCTTC.

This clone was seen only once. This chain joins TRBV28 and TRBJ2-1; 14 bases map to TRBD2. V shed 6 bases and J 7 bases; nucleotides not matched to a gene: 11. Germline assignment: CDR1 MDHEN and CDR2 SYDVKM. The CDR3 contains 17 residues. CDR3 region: CASSSPGLAGVKNEQFF. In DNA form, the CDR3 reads TGTGCCAGCAGCTCCCCGGGACTAGCGGGGGTAAAGAATGAGCAGTTCTTC.

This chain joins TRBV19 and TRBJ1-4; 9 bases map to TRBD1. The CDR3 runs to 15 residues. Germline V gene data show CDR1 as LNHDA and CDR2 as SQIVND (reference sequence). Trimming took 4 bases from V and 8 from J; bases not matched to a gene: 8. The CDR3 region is CASSRPGTGREKLFF. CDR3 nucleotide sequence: TGTGCCAGTAGTAGACCCGGGACAGGGCGCGAAAAACTGTTTTTT.

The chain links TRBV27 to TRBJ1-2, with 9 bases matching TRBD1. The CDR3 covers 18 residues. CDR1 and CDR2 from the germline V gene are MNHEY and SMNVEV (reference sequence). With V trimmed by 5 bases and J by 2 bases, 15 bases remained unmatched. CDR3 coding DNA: TGTGCCAGCAGTGTTGCCCGGGACAGGGTGGAAGGGAACTATGGCTACACCTTC. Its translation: CASSVARDRVEGNYGYTF.

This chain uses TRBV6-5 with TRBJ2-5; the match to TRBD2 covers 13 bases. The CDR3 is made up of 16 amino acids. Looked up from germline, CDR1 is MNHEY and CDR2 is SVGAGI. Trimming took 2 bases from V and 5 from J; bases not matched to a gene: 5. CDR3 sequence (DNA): TGTGCCAGCAGTTACGGACTAGCGGGAGACCGGGAGACCCAGTACTTC. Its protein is CASSYGLAGDRETQYF.

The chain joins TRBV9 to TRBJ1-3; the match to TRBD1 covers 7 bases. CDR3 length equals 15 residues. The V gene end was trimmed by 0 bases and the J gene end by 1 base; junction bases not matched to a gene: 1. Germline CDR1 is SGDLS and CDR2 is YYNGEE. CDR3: CASSVGRGSGNTIYF. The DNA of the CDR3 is TGTGCCAGCAGCGTAGGCAGGGGGTCTGGAAACACCATATATTTT. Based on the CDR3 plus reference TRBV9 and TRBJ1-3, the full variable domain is DSGVTQTPKHLITATGQRVTLRCSPRSGDLSVYWYQQSLDQGLQFLIQYYNGEERAKGNILERFSAQQFPDLHSELNLSSLELGDSALYFCASSVGRGSGNTIYFGEGSWLTVV.

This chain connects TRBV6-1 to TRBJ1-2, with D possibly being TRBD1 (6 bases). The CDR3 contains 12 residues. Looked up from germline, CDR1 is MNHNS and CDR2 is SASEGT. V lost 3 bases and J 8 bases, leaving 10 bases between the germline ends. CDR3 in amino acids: CASSDRGKGYTF. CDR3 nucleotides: TGTGCCAGCAGTGACAGGGGAAAGGGCTACACCTTC.

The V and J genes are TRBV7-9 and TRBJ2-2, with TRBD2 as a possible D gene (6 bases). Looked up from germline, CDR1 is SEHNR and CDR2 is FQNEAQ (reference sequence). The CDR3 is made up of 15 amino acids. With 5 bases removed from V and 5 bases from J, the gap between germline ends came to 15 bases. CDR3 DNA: TGTGCCAGCAGCGACCGGGACTTTAGGACCGGGGAGCTGTTTTTT. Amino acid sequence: CASSDRDFRTGELFF.

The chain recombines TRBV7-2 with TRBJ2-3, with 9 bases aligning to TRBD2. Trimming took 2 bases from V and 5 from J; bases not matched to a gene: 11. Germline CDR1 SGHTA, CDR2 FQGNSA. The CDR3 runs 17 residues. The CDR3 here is CASSLQLGGGVIDTQYF. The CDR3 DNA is TGTGCCAGCAGCTTACAGCTTGGCGGGGGGGTAATAGATACGCAGTATTTT.

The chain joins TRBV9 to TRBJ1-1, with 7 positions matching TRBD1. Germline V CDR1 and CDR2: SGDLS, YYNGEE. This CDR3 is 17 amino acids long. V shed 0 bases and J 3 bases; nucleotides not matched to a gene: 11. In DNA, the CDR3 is TGTGCCAGCAGCGTAGGAGGGGGCAGAAGTTTTGACACTGAAGCTTTCTTT. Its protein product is CASSVGGGRSFDTEAFF.

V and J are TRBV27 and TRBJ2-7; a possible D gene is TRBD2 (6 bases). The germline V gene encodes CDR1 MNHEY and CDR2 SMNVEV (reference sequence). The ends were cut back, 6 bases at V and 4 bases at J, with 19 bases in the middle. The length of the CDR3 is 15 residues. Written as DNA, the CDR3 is TGTGCCAGCAGGTTCACGGGGGACTTGCCATACGAGCAGTACTTC. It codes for CASRFTGDLPYEQYF.